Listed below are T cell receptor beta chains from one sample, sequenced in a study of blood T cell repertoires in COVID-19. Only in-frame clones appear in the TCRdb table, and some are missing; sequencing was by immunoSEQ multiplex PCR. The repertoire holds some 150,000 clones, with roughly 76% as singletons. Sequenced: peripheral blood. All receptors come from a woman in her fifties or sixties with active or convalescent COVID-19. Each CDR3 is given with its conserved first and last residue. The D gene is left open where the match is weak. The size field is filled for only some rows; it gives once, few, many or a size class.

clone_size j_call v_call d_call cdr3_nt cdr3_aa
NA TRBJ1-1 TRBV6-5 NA TGTGCCAGCAGTTACTCGAGGCACACAGGGATTGAAGCTTTCTTT CASSYSRHTGIEAFF
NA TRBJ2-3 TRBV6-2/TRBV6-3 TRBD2 TGTGCCAGCAGCCGACTAGCGGGAGGCACAGATACGCAGTATTTT CASSRLAGGTDTQYF
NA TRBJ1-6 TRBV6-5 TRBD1 TGTGCCAGCAGTTACTTCGGACAGGATAGTAATTCACCCCTCCACTTT CASSYFGQDSNSPLHF
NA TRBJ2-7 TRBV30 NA TGTGCCTGGAGTGTAAACAGCTACTACGAGCAGTACTTC CAWSVNSYYEQYF
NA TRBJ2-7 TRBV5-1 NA TGCGCCAGCAGCTCCACACAGGTCTACGAGCAGTACTTC CASSSTQVYEQYF
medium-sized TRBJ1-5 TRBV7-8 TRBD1 TGTGCCAGCAGCATCGACAGGGTTCGGGGCAATCAGCCCCAGCATTTT CASSIDRVRGNQPQHF
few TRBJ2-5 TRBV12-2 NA TGTGCCCTAGAGGGCGGCGGGACCCAGTACTTC CALEGGGTQYF
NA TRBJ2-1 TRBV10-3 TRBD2 TGTGCCATCAGGACACTAGCGGGGGGTGGTCGGGACAATGAGCAGTTCTTC CAIRTLAGGGRDNEQFF
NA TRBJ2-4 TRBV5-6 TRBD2 TGTGCCAGCAGCTTGGCGGGGACTAGCGGAAACATTCAGTACTTC CASSLAGTSGNIQYF
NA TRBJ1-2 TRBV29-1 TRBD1 TGCAGCGGGTTCCCCCGGGACAGGGGATATGGCTACACCTTC CSGFPRDRGYGYTF
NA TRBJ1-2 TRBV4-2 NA TGTGCCAGCAGCCAGTACGGGGGAGGAAGTTTTGTTAACTATGGCTACACCTTC CASSQYGGGSFVNYGYTF
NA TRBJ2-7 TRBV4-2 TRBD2 TGTGCCAGCAGCCAAGTCTTACTAGCGATTGACGAGCAGTACTTC CASSQVLLAIDEQYF
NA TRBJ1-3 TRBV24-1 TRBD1 TGTGCCAATTGGGACAGCCATCTATATTTT CANWDSHLYF
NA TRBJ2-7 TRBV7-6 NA TGTGCCAGCAGCTTAAGGGGAGGGGGGGACGAGCAGTACTTC CASSLRGGGDEQYF
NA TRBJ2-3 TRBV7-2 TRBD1 TGTGCCAGCAGTCTAAACCCGGACAGGGGAATTAATACGCAGTATTTT CASSLNPDRGINTQYF
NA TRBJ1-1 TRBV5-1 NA TGCGCCAGCAGCTTGGGTGGGACTCCTGAAGCTTTCTTT CASSLGGTPEAFF
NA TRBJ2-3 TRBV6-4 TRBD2 TGTGCCAGCAGGGCACCGACTAGCGTGACTTTCACAGATACGCAGTATTTT CASRAPTSVTFTDTQYF
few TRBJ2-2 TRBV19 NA TGTGCCAGTCGGACCCGCCGGGACACCCCCGGGGAGCTGTTTTTT CASRTRRDTPGELFF
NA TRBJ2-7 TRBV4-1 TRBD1 TGCGCCAGCAGCCATGACGGGACAGGGAAGAACGCCGGCAAGTACTTC CASSHDGTGKNAGKYF
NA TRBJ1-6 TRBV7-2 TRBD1 TGTGCCAGCAGCTTTTCTCCGGACAGGTTTTCACCCCTCCACTTT CASSFSPDRFSPLHF
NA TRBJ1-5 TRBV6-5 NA TGTGCCAGCAAAAGCCTGATTAATCAGCCCCAGCATTTT CASKSLINQPQHF
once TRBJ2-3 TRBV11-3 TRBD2 TGTGCCAGCAGCTCTGGCAAATTAGCGGGGGGGTCAGATACGCAGTATTTT CASSSGKLAGGSDTQYF
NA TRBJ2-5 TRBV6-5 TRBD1 TGTGCCAGCAGTCCTCGACAGGGGGCTCAAGAGACCCAGTACTTC CASSPRQGAQETQYF
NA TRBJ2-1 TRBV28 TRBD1 TGTGCCAGCAGTTTGGTCGACAGGGGGTACAATGAGCAGTTCTTC CASSLVDRGYNEQFF
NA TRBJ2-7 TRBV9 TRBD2 TGTGCCAGCAGCGTAGGAGGCGGGACTAGCGCCTACGAGCAGTACTTC CASSVGGGTSAYEQYF
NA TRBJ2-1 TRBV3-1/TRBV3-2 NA TGTGCCAGCAGCCTAGGGGCGAGCTCCTACAATGAGCAGTTCTTC CASSLGASSYNEQFF
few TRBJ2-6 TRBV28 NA TGTGCCAGCAGCCCTAGCTCTGGGGCCAACGTCCTGACTTTC CASSPSSGANVLTF
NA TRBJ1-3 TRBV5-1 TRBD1 TGCGCCAGCAGCGAGACAGGGGGTGGAAACACCATATATTTT CASSETGGGNTIYF
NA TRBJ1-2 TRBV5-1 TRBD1 TGCGCCAGCAAGTACACAGGGGACCACTATGGCTACACCTTC CASKYTGDHYGYTF
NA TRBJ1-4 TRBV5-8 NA TGTGCCAGCAGCGTTGCGACAGGTTCAACTAATGAAAAACTGTTTTTT CASSVATGSTNEKLFF
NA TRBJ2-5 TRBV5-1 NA TGCGCCAGCAGCCTGGGGTCCACAGGGGAGACCCAGTACTTC CASSLGSTGETQYF
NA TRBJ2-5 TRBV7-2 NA TGTGCCAGCAGCTTAGTAGCCCAAGAGACCCAGTACTTC CASSLVAQETQYF
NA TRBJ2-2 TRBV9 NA TGTGCCAGCAGCTCGAGGGCATCAAACACCGGGGAGCTGTTTTTT CASSSRASNTGELFF
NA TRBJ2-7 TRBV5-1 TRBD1 TGCGCCAGCAGCCCCGGGACAGGGGGATACGAGCAGTACTTC CASSPGTGGYEQYF
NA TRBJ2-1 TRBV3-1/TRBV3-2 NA TGTGCCAGCAGCCAATCGGCGGTAACCTACAATGAGCAGTTCTTC CASSQSAVTYNEQFF
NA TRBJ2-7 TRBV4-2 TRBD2 TGTGCCAGCAGCCAAGCGGGGACTAGCGGGTACGAGCAGTACTTC CASSQAGTSGYEQYF
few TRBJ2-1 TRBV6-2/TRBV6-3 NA TGTGCCAGCAGTTACTCGCCCCCTTGGGGGGTCTACAATGAGCAGTTCTTC CASSYSPPWGVYNEQFF
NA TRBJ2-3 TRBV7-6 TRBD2 TGTGCCAGCAGCCCCTTAGCGGGAGGCGTCACAGATACGCAGTATTTT CASSPLAGGVTDTQYF
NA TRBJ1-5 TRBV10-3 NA TGTGCCATCAGTGAGAAGGGAGGCGGCAATCAGCCCCAGCATTTT CAISEKGGGNQPQHF
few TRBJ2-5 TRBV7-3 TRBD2 TGTGCCAGCAGCTTACTAGCGGGAGCAAGGGAGACCCAGTACTTC CASSLLAGARETQYF
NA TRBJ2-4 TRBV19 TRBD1 TGTGCCAGTAGTATACAGGGGGAATGGTTAGCTGCCAAAAACATTCAGTACTTC CASSIQGEWLAAKNIQYF
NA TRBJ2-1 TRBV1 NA TGCACCAGCAGCCAGGTCGCGCATAGCGGGGGGACATACAATGAGCAGTTCTTC CTSSQVAHSGGTYNEQFF
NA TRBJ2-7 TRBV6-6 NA TGTGCCAGCAGTTACTCGGACAGATTCTACGAGCAGTACTTC CASSYSDRFYEQYF
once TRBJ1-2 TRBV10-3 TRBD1 TGTGCCATCAGTGATGGACAGGGGGCGAACTACACCTTC CAISDGQGANYTF
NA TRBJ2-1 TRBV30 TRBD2 TGTGCCTGGTGGATAGCGGGAAACAATGAGCAGTTCTTC CAWWIAGNNEQFF
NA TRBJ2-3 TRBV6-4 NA TGTGCCAGCGGGGGGGGCCCCACAGATACGCAGTATTTT CASGGGPTDTQYF
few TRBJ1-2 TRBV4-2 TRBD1 TGTGCCAGCAGCCCCGTGCTGGACAGGGCCGGGTTTTATGGCTACACCTTC CASSPVLDRAGFYGYTF
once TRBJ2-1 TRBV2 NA TGTGCCAGCAGCCTGACAAAAAGTAATGAGCAGTTCTTC CASSLTKSNEQFF
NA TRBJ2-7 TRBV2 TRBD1 TGTGCCAGCAGTGGGACAGGGCACTCCTACGAGCAGTACTTC CASSGTGHSYEQYF
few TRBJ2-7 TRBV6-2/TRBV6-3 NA TGTGCCAGCAGTTACTCGGGGCAGGGGTTCGAGCAGTACTTC CASSYSGQGFEQYF
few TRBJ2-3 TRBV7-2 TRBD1 TGTGCCAGCAGCTTAGACAGGGGAAAAACAGATACGCAGTATTTT CASSLDRGKTDTQYF